What follows is one T cell receptor (beta chain) and its context. The target antigen is unknown. The assay was immunoSEQ multiplex PCR, and TCRdb's table has in-frame clones only and misses some. The repertoire holds approximately 29,000 clones, with 84% as singletons. The data derive from a study of lymphopenia after photon versus proton radiotherapy. Study outcomes and limitations: After the lymphocyte nadir, photon-treated repertoires showed oligoclonal expansion, especially of CD8+ Temra cells. A bigger post-nadir fall in TCR diversity correlated inversely with survival time in deceased patients. Proton therapy kept repertoires fairly stable, unlike photons, which gained effector/memory cells. Better survival with proton therapy was suggested as possible, not demonstrated.

This CDR3 is 13 amino acids long. Germline-derived CDR1 and CDR2 are MNHNS and SASEGT. With 6 bases removed from V and 3 bases from J, the gap between germline ends came to 12 bases. This material consisted of peripheral blood, taken from a patient treated with proton-based radiotherapy. The receptor was isolated from a woman aged 70-85 years with pancreatic cancer. The chain joins TRBV6-1 to TRBJ2-7; D possibly corresponds to TRBD1 (6 bases). CDR3 loop: CASSRQVNYEQYF. CDR3 bases: TGTGCCAGCAGCAGACAGGTAAACTACGAGCAGTACTTC.